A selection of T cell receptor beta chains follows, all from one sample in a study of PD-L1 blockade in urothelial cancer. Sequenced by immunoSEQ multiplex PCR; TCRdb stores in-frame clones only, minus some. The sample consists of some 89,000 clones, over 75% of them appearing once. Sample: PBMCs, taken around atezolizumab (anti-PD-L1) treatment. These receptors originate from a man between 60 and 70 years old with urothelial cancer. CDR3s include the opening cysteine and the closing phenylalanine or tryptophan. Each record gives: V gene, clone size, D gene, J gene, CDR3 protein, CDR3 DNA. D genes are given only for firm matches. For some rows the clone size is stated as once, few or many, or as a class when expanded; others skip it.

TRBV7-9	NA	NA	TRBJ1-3	CASSGRGGNTIYF	TGTGCCAGCTCGGGGCGGGGTGGAAACACCATATATTTT
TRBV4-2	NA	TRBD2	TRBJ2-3	CASSQGWASGRVIGTDTQYF	TGTGCCAGCAGCCAAGGATGGGCTAGCGGGAGAGTGATAGGAACAGATACGCAGTATTTT
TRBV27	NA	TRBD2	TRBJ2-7	CASSPSSGRVHEQYF	TGTGCCAGCAGTCCCTCTAGCGGGAGGGTCCACGAGCAGTACTTC
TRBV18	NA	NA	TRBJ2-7	CASSLSPYEQYF	TGTGCCAGCTCACTTAGCCCCTACGAGCAGTACTTC
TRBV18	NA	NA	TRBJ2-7	CASSRAGRYEQYF	TGTGCCAGCTCACGGGCAGGGCGCTACGAGCAGTACTTC
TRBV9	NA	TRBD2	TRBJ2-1	CASSVDSGVYNEQFF	TGTGCCAGCAGCGTAGATAGCGGGGTGTACAATGAGCAGTTCTTC
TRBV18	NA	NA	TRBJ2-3	CASSPPELDTQYF	TGTGCCAGCTCACCGCCTGAACTAGATACGCAGTATTTT
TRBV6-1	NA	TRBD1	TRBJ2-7	CASSGQGFDAWDEQYF	TGTGCCAGCAGTGGACAGGGCTTCGATGCCTGGGACGAGCAGTACTTC
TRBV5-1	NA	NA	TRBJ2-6	CASSPTGTPNGANVLTF	TGCGCCAGCAGCCCGACAGGTACTCCCAATGGGGCCAACGTCCTGACTTTC
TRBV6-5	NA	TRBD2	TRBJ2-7	CASSPAGAGEQYF	TGTGCCAGCAGCCCAGCGGGAGCGGGCGAGCAGTACTTC
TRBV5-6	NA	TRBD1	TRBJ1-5	CASSTADRGRNQPQHF	TGTGCCAGCAGCACAGCCGACAGGGGCCGTAATCAGCCCCAGCATTTT
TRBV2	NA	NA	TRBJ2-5	CASSVGQGSETQYF	TGTGCCAGCAGTGTGGGGCAGGGGAGCGAGACCCAGTACTTC
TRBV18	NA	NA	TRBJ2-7	CASSPDRAYEQYF	TGTGCCAGCTCACCAGACAGAGCCTACGAGCAGTACTTC
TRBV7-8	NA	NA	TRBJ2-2	CASSAVLPAVSTGELFF	TGTGCCAGCAGCGCCGTCCTTCCCGCAGTATCGACCGGGGAGCTGTTTTTT
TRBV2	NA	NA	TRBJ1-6	CASTRQRVFYNSPLHF	TGTGCCAGCACCCGGCAGAGGGTATTCTATAATTCACCCCTCCACTTT
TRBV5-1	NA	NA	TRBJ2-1	CASSIGLTNEQFF	TGCGCCAGCAGCATTGGACTAACCAATGAGCAGTTCTTC
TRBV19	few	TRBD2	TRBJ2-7	CASRGPGRHEQYF	TGTGCCAGTAGAGGTCCCGGGAGGCACGAGCAGTACTTC
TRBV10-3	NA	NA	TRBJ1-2	CAISEQEIFYGYTF	TGTGCCATCAGTGAACAGGAAATATTCTATGGCTACACCTTC
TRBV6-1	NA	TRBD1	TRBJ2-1	CASTGGQGEGNEQFF	TGTGCCAGCACCGGGGGACAGGGTGAAGGCAATGAGCAGTTCTTC
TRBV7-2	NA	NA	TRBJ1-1	CASSWGQGVGEAFF	TGTGCCAGCAGCTGGGGTCAGGGTGTTGGTGAAGCTTTCTTT
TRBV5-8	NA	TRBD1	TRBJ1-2	CASSSGGVLNYGYTF	TGTGCCAGCAGCTCAGGGGGCGTCCTGAACTATGGCTACACCTTC
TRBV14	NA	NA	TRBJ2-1	CASSHGLYNEQFF	TGTGCCAGCAGCCATGGGCTCTACAATGAGCAGTTCTTC
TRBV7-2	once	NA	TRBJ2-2	CASSPLPWGPGTGELFF	TGTGCCAGCAGCCCCCTGCCCTGGGGGCCAGGAACCGGGGAGCTGTTTTTT
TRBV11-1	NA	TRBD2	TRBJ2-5	CASSLFTTSLRETQYF	TGTGCCAGCAGCTTATTTACGACTAGCCTTCGGGAGACCCAGTACTTC
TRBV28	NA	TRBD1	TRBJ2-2	CASSFETGGNTGELFF	TGTGCCAGCAGTTTCGAGACAGGGGGTAACACCGGGGAGCTGTTTTTT
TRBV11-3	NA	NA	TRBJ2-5	CASSRAREETQYF	TGTGCCAGCAGCCGGGCGAGGGAAGAGACCCAGTACTTC
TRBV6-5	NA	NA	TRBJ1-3	CASSYYADDRKTIYF	TGTGCCAGCAGTTACTATGCCGATGACAGGAAGACCATATATTTT
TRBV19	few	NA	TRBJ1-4	CASSYGRGSFNEKLFF	TGTGCCAGTAGTTACGGTCGCGGGTCCTTTAATGAAAAACTGTTTTTT
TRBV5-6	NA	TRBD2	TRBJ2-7	CASASGNTYEQYF	TGTGCCAGCGCTAGCGGGAATACCTACGAGCAGTACTTC
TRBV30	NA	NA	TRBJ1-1	CAWSAERNTEAFF	TGTGCCTGGAGCGCCGAGAGGAACACTGAAGCTTTCTTT
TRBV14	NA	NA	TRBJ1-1	CASSPRVNTEAFF	TGTGCCAGCAGCCCCCGGGTGAACACTGAAGCTTTCTTT
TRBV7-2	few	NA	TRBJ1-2	CASTKGQGNYGYTF	TGTGCCAGCACTAAGGGTCAGGGGAACTATGGCTACACCTTC
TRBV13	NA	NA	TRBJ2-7	CASSLSSSHYEQYF	TGTGCCAGCAGCTTGAGTTCTAGCCACTACGAGCAGTACTTC
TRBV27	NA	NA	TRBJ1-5	CASSLIHSGGNQPQHF	TGTGCCAGCAGTTTAATCCATTCCGGGGGCAATCAGCCCCAGCATTTT
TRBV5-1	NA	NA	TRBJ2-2	CASSPGHDTGELFF	TGCGCCAGCAGCCCGGGACATGACACCGGGGAGCTGTTTTTT
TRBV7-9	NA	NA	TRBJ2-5	CASTARESETQYF	TGTGCCAGCACCGCCCGGGAGTCAGAGACCCAGTACTTC
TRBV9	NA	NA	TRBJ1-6	CASSAQRAENSPLHF	TGTGCCAGCAGCGCCCAGAGGGCGGAGAATTCACCCCTCCACTTT
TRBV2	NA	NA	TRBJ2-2	CASRSRWLAPTGELFF	TGTGCCAGCAGATCAAGGTGGCTAGCACCCACCGGGGAGCTGTTTTTT
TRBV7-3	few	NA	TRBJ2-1	CASRPGLRSYNEQFF	TGTGCCAGCAGGCCGGGACTTCGCTCCTACAATGAGCAGTTCTTC
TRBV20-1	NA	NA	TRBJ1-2	CSARVGYGYTF	TGCAGTGCTAGAGTCGGCTATGGCTACACCTTC
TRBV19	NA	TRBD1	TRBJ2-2	CATNGDRGPGELFF	TGTGCCACCAATGGGGACAGGGGTCCCGGGGAGCTGTTTTTT
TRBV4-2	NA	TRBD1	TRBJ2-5	CASSQGGQGEETQYF	TGTGCCAGCAGCCAAGGGGGACAGGGTGAAGAGACCCAGTACTTC
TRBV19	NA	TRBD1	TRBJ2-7	CASSSDRGHGEQYF	TGTGCCAGTAGTTCTGACAGGGGGCATGGGGAGCAGTACTTC
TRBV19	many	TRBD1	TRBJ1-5	CASTRGTDNQPQHF	TGTGCCAGTACAAGAGGGACAGACAATCAGCCCCAGCATTTT
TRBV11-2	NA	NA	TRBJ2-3	CASSLDPTHTDTQYF	TGTGCCAGCAGCTTAGATCCGACTCACACAGATACGCAGTATTTT
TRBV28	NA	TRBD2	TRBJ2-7	CASRRGAGGPYEQYF	TGTGCCAGCCGCCGGGGAGCGGGAGGGCCCTACGAGCAGTACTTC
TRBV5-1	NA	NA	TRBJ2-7	CASSLQGYEQYF	TGCGCCAGCAGCTTGCAGGGCTACGAGCAGTACTTC
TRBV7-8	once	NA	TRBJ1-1	CASRPIRAGDTEAFF	TGTGCCAGCAGGCCCATCCGGGCAGGGGACACTGAAGCTTTCTTT
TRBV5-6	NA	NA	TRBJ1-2	CASSLWGDYGYTF	TGTGCCAGCAGCCTATGGGGGGACTATGGCTACACCTTC
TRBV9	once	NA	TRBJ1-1	CASSDLTSWKAFF	TGTGCCAGCAGCGACTTGACTAGTTGGAAAGCTTTCTTT
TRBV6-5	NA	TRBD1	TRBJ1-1	CASRGQDYTEAFF	TGTGCCAGCAGGGGACAGGACTACACTGAAGCTTTCTTT